The rows below give T cell receptor beta chains drawn from one sample of a study of CD8 T cells in Susac syndrome. TCRdb analysed the immunoSEQ multiplex PCR reads with MiXCR anew, one entry per CDR3 protein. The sample has about 80,000 distinct CDR3 sequences; over 90% are singletons. Source material: CD8+ T cells from PBMCs. These receptors all stem from a human donor in good health. Each CDR3 is given with its conserved first and last residue. The D gene is left open where the match is weak. Rows may omit the clone size; those that give it use once, few, many or a size class.

size | length | J | V | D | DNA | CDR3
NA | 14 | TRBJ1-4 | TRBV9 | TRBD1 | TGTGCCAGCAGCGATGGGACAGGGGGCAAAAAACTGTTTTTT | CASSDGTGGKKLFF
once | 14 | TRBJ1-2 | TRBV6-6 | NA | TGTGCCAGCATAGAGGAGGGAGAGGACTATGGCTACACCTTC | CASIEEGEDYGYTF
NA | 15 | TRBJ2-1 | TRBV15 | NA | TGTGCCACCAGCATTCAGCGGGCCTCCTACAATGAGCAGTTCTTC | CATSIQRASYNEQFF
NA | 11 | TRBJ1-2 | TRBV29-1 | NA | TGCAGCCTATGGTTGGGAAATCGCTACACCTTC | CSLWLGNRYTF
NA | 14 | TRBJ2-5 | TRBV15 | NA | TGTGCCACCAGCAGGGCAGGACAGCGAGAGACCCAGTACTTC | CATSRAGQRETQYF
once | 13 | TRBJ1-2 | TRBV27 | NA | TGTGCCAGCAGTGATACAGCCGTCTATGGCTACACCTTC | CASSDTAVYGYTF
NA | 16 | TRBJ1-1 | TRBV28 | TRBD1 | TGTGCCAGCAGTTTGGTCCCCCAGACAGGGGATGTTGAAGCTTTCTTT | CASSLVPQTGDVEAFF
few | 15 | TRBJ2-1 | TRBV6-5 | TRBD1 | TGTGCCAGCAGTTACCCCGGGACAGGGTACAATGAGCAGTTCTTC | CASSYPGTGYNEQFF
NA | 14 | TRBJ2-7 | TRBV20-1 | NA | TGCAGTGCTAGAGACCCGAGGGGGGGGTACGAGCAGTACTTC | CSARDPRGGYEQYF
NA | 16 | TRBJ2-1 | TRBV9 | TRBD2 | TGTGCCAGCAGCGTACCAGCGGGGGGGGAGTGGAATGAGCAGTTCTTC | CASSVPAGGEWNEQFF
NA | 17 | TRBJ1-1 | TRBV7-9 | TRBD1 | TGTGCCAGCAGCATCCGACAGGGGAAAGCTCTGAACACTGAAGCTTTCTTT | CASSIRQGKALNTEAFF
NA | 14 | TRBJ2-2 | TRBV27 | TRBD2 | TGTGCCAGCAGTGGGCTAGCGGGGCGTCGGGAGCTGTTTTTT | CASSGLAGRRELFF
NA | 14 | TRBJ2-1 | TRBV29-1 | TRBD2 | TGCAGCGTTGATGGCGGGAGGGCCGGGAATGAGCAGTTCTTC | CSVDGGRAGNEQFF
NA | 14 | TRBJ1-1 | TRBV20-1 | NA | TGCAGTGCTAGAGTTGAGGGACTGAACACTGAAGCTTTCTTT | CSARVEGLNTEAFF
NA | 15 | TRBJ2-1 | TRBV4-1 | NA | TGCGCCAGCAGCCAAGACAAGCCCCCCTACAATGAGCAGTTCTTC | CASSQDKPPYNEQFF
once | 15 | TRBJ2-5 | TRBV11-2 | NA | TGTGCCAGCAGCCCGGGCCCAGTGGGGAGCGAGACCCAGTACTTC | CASSPGPVGSETQYF
NA | 14 | TRBJ2-3 | TRBV6-5 | NA | TGTGCCAGCAGACGGATCAGCAGCACAGATACGCAGTATTTT | CASRRISSTDTQYF
NA | 14 | TRBJ2-1 | TRBV24-1 | TRBD1 | TGTGCCACCAGTGATTTGAGGGGGCCGAGCGAGCAGTTCTTC | CATSDLRGPSEQFF
NA | 13 | TRBJ1-2 | TRBV19 | TRBD1 | TGTGCCAGTAGTCCGCGACAGGGCTATGGCTACACCTTC | CASSPRQGYGYTF
NA | 15 | TRBJ2-1 | TRBV19 | NA | TGTGCCAGTAGTGAACGCTTAGGCCCTTACAATGAGCAGTTCTTC | CASSERLGPYNEQFF
NA | 16 | TRBJ2-1 | TRBV5-6 | TRBD1 | TGTGCCAGCAGCCCCCGCGCGGGACAGGGTTTTACTGAGCAGTTCTTC | CASSPRAGQGFTEQFF
NA | 18 | TRBJ2-3 | TRBV6-5 | TRBD1 | TGTGCCAGCAGTTCCCCAAGGACAGGGGAAAGAGGCACAGATACGCAGTATTTT | CASSSPRTGERGTDTQYF
NA | 14 | TRBJ2-7 | TRBV27 | NA | TGTGCCAGCAGTTTAGGAGGCGCTCATTACGAGCAGTACTTC | CASSLGGAHYEQYF
NA | 16 | TRBJ2-1 | TRBV30 | NA | TGTGCCTGGAGTTCCCCGGCAGGGCCTTCCTACAATGAGCAGTTCTTC | CAWSSPAGPSYNEQFF
NA | 15 | TRBJ2-4 | TRBV5-6 | NA | TGTGCCAGCAGCCCCCCCGGGTGGGTAGGAAACATTCAGTACTTC | CASSPPGWVGNIQYF
NA | 17 | TRBJ2-6 | TRBV6-5 | TRBD2 | TGTGCCAGCAGTTCCGGGACTAGCTCCTCTGGGGCCAACGTCCTGACTTTC | CASSSGTSSSGANVLTF
NA | 20 | TRBJ2-1 | TRBV28 | TRBD2 | TGTGCCAGCAGCCCCTTATCCCCATATAGACTAACTAGCGGGAGAAATGAGCAGTTCTTC | CASSPLSPYRLTSGRNEQFF
NA | 11 | TRBJ1-3 | TRBV27 | NA | TGTGCCAGCAAGGACGGAAACACCATATATTTT | CASKDGNTIYF
NA | 16 | TRBJ2-1 | TRBV12-5 | TRBD2 | TGTGCTAGTGGTTCAAGCGGGAGAGTCACCTACAATGAGCAGTTCTTC | CASGSSGRVTYNEQFF
NA | 14 | TRBJ2-1 | TRBV5-1 | TRBD1 | TGCGCCAGCAGCCCTCCCGACAGGGATGATGAGCAGTTCTTC | CASSPPDRDDEQFF
NA | 21 | TRBJ2-4 | TRBV7-3 | NA | TGTGCCAGCAGCTTAAAAACACAACTAGAAGGAGAGTCGCTAGCCAAAAACATTCAGTACTTC | CASSLKTQLEGESLAKNIQYF
NA | 15 | TRBJ2-1 | TRBV5-1 | NA | TGCGCCAGCAGCTCCGCCGGGACTGCCTACAATGAGCAGTTCTTC | CASSSAGTAYNEQFF
NA | 14 | TRBJ2-1 | TRBV28 | NA | TGTGCCAGCAGGCGCCAAGGCGGGGACAATGAGCAGTTCTTC | CASRRQGGDNEQFF
NA | 11 | TRBJ1-2 | TRBV20-1 | NA | TGCAGTGCTAGACTACTTAATGGCTACACCTTC | CSARLLNGYTF
NA | 15 | TRBJ2-1 | TRBV29-1 | NA | TGCAGCGTTGGAGAAACTTTGGTGGGATACAATGAGCAGTTCTTC | CSVGETLVGYNEQFF
NA | 15 | TRBJ1-2 | TRBV15 | NA | TGTGCCACCAGCAGAGGAGCCGTCACAGCCTATGGCTACACCTTC | CATSRGAVTAYGYTF
NA | 15 | TRBJ1-2 | TRBV27 | TRBD1 | TGTGCCAGCAGTCCTCGGGACAGGGGAGGGTATGGCTACACCTTC | CASSPRDRGGYGYTF
NA | 15 | TRBJ2-5 | TRBV6-4 | TRBD2 | TGTGCCAGCAGTGTCCAAGCGGGGGATCTCGAGACCCAGTACTTC | CASSVQAGDLETQYF
NA | 15 | TRBJ2-3 | TRBV30 | TRBD1 | TGTGCCTGGAGTTTGACAGGGGTTGCCACAGATACGCAGTATTTT | CAWSLTGVATDTQYF
once | 16 | TRBJ2-3 | TRBV20-1 | NA | TGCAGTGCTAGGGGCCCGGAGACTACTAGCACAGATACGCAGTATTTT | CSARGPETTSTDTQYF
NA | 16 | TRBJ2-1 | TRBV28 | TRBD2 | TGTGCCAGCAGCCGAGCGGGAGGGCCGTCCTACAATGAGCAGTTCTTC | CASSRAGGPSYNEQFF
few | 13 | TRBJ1-5 | TRBV12-3/TRBV12-4 | NA | TGTGCCAGCAGTTTACAGGGTAATCAGCCCCAGCATTTT | CASSLQGNQPQHF
NA | 15 | TRBJ1-5 | TRBV9 | TRBD1 | TGTGCCAGCAGCCCTGGACAGGGGGCAGGTCAGCCCCAGCATTTT | CASSPGQGAGQPQHF
NA | 16 | TRBJ2-1 | TRBV20-1 | TRBD2 | TGCAGTGCTAGGCCCTCGACTAGCGGGGTGTACAATGAGCAGTTCTTC | CSARPSTSGVYNEQFF
NA | 15 | TRBJ2-7 | TRBV20-1 | NA | TGCAGTGCTAGACCGCAACGATACGCGTCCTACGAGCAGTACTTC | CSARPQRYASYEQYF
NA | 13 | TRBJ1-5 | TRBV20-1 | TRBD1 | TGCAGTGCTGACAGGGGGCTAGGTCAGCCCCAGCATTTT | CSADRGLGQPQHF
NA | 14 | TRBJ2-3 | TRBV5-1 | NA | TGCGCCAGCAGCTTCGAGGGAATCCCAGATACGCAGTATTTT | CASSFEGIPDTQYF
NA | 15 | TRBJ2-3 | TRBV24-1 | NA | TGTGCCACCAGTGAAGGGGATCCGCTGGTGTATACGCAGTATTTT | CATSEGDPLVYTQYF
once | 15 | TRBJ1-1 | TRBV6-2/TRBV6-3 | NA | TGTGCCAGCATACCCGAACCGGGGGGGCTCACTGAAGCTTTCTTT | CASIPEPGGLTEAFF
NA | 14 | TRBJ2-3 | TRBV4-1 | NA | TGCGCCAGCAGCCAAGAGGGTCTAGCTTATGCGCAGTATTTT | CASSQEGLAYAQYF
NA | 18 | TRBJ1-2 | TRBV7-9 | NA | TGTGCCAGCAGCTTAGACAACCGGGACGATCGAGGCTTTTATGGCTACACCTTC | CASSLDNRDDRGFYGYTF
NA | 14 | TRBJ2-1 | TRBV4-1 | TRBD1 | TGCGCCAGCAGCCAAGCGACAGGGGTCAATGAGCAGTTCTTC | CASSQATGVNEQFF
NA | 13 | TRBJ1-5 | TRBV27 | NA | TGTGCCAGCGTAGGTTGGGGCGGCCAGCCCCAGCATTTT | CASVGWGGQPQHF
NA | 13 | TRBJ1-2 | TRBV13 | NA | TGTGCCAGCAGCTTCCAGAGTTTCTATGGCTACACCTTC | CASSFQSFYGYTF
NA | 18 | TRBJ2-1 | TRBV25-1 | TRBD1 | TGTGCCAGCAGTGAATTGGGGACCGGGACAGGTAACTACAATGAGCAGTTCTTC | CASSELGTGTGNYNEQFF
NA | 14 | TRBJ1-2 | TRBV20-1 | NA | TGCAGTGCTAGAGTACAGTCTAACAACTATGGCTACACCTTC | CSARVQSNNYGYTF
NA | 16 | TRBJ1-5 | TRBV28 | NA | TGTGCCAGCAGTTTCCGGGGATGGGGTAGCAATCAGCCCCAGCATTTT | CASSFRGWGSNQPQHF